The 11 T cell receptor beta chains below come from one sample, sequenced in a study of regulatory T cells in long-lasting Graves disease. Arm-PCR of CDR3 regions and iRepertoire HTBI primers were the basis on which TCR beta libraries were built. TCRdb redid the calling of the multiplex PCR reads with MiXCR, one entry per CDR3 protein. Among 530,000 or so distinct CDR3 sequences listed, about 16% were seen once. Time point meaning: newly diagnosed GD, antithyroid drugs for less than 3 months. Construction of the TCR library relied on RNA isolated from PBMCs. These same records also appear under a second study, on T cells in Graves' hyperthyroidism and ophthalmopathy.

The source material was peripheral blood mononuclear cells (PBMCs), sampled at new diagnosis, from a patient treated with antithyroid drugs. The source is a man younger than 30 with Graves disease.

This clonotype showed up just a few times. The chain employs TRBV9 and TRBJ2-1; TRBD2 might be the D (5 bases). Looked up from germline, CDR1 is SGDLS and CDR2 is YYNGEE. The CDR3 covers 14 residues. The germline V and J ends were trimmed by 2 bases and 4 bases, with 10 bases remaining between them. Here the CDR3 reads CASSVGTRYNEQFF. The CDR3, as DNA: TGTGCCAGCAGCGTCGGAACTAGGTACAATGAGCAGTTCTTC. Complete variable domain (other parts from reference TRBV9 and TRBJ2-1): DSGVTQTPKHLITATGQRVTLRCSPRSGDLSVYWYQQSLDQGLQFLIQYYNGEERAKGNILERFSAQQFPDLHSELNLSSLELGDSALYFCASSVGTRYNEQFFGPGTRLTVL.

The J gene is TRBJ1-1, the V gene TRBV3-1, with 7 bases lining up with TRBD1. The CDR3 is 15 amino acids. V dropped 5 bases and J dropped 3; count of bases not matched to a gene: 9. CDR1 and CDR2 from the germline V gene are LGHDT and YNNKEL (reference sequence). The CDR3 loop is CASSEHRGKDTEAFF. For the CDR3, the DNA is TGTGCCAGCAGCGAGCACAGGGGAAAGGACACTGAAGCTTTCTTT.

This clonotype was detected many times. J is TRBJ1-1 and V is TRBV7-6; D is perhaps TRBD1 (5 bases). The CDR3 runs 20 residues. The V gene's germline CDR1 is SGHVS and CDR2 FNYEAQ. Trimming took 7 bases from V and 0 from J, leaving 30 bases between them. CDR3: CASTPEAGGGGWGMNTEAFF. DNA of the CDR3: TGTGCCAGCACCCCAGAGGCGGGTGGGGGAGGATGGGGGATGAACACTGAAGCTTTCTTT. Supplemented by reference TRBV7-6 and TRBJ1-1, the full variable domain reads GAGVSQSPRYKVTKRGQDVALRCDPISGHVSLYWYRQALGQGPEFLTYFNYEAQQDKSGLPNDRFSAERPEGSISTLTIQRTEQRDSAMYRCASTPEAGGGGWGMNTEAFFGQGTRLTVV.

This clonotype was counted ten times or more. The chain joins TRBV5-1 to TRBJ1-4, with 7 bases that match TRBD1. The CDR3 is 14 amino acids. In germline, CDR1 is SGHRS, CDR2 YFSETQ. V was clipped by 4 bases and J by 4 bases; unmatched bases: 4. The CDR3 bases are TGCGCCAGCAGCCGCCGGGACAGTAATGAAAAACTGTTTTTT. This sequence encodes CASSRRDSNEKLFF.

This clonotype was seen a few times. The J gene is TRBJ2-1, the V gene TRBV5-4, with D tentatively TRBD1 or TRBD2 (6 bases each). The germline CDR1 and CDR2 sequences are SGHNT and YYREEE (reference sequence). The CDR3 totals 18 residues. V was pared by 0 bases and J by 0 bases, with 16 bases between. The CDR3 DNA is TGTGCCAGCAGCTTGGGTTCGGGGGCCGCGAGCTCCTACAATGAGCAGTTCTTC. This codes for CASSLGSGAASSYNEQFF. Using reference TRBV5-4 and TRBJ2-1 for the parts outside the CDR3, the full variable domain is ETGVTQSPTHLIKTRGQQVTLRCSSQSGHNTVSWYQQALGQGPQFIFQYYREEENGRGNFPPRFSGLQFPNYSSELNVNALELDDSALYLCASSLGSGAASSYNEQFFGPGTRLTVL.

This clonotype was observed many times. This rearrangement joins TRBV11-2 to TRBJ2-7, with D tentatively TRBD1 or TRBD2 (5 bases each). V shed 6 bases and J shed 6 bases, with 18 bases lying between them. From germline, CDR1 is SGHAT and CDR2 FQNNGV. The CDR3 consists of 14 residues. The CDR3 DNA follows: TGTGCCAGCAGAGACTGGGACCCGATGGGCGAGCAGTACTTC. Encoded protein: CASRDWDPMGEQYF.

The table lists this clonotype with many counts. Here the CDR3 DNA reads TGCAGTGCTCCCTCGGACAGTGCTAACTATGGCTACACCTTC. As protein: CSAPSDSANYGYTF. V usage is TRBV20-1 and J usage is TRBJ1-2; tentative D call: TRBD1 (6 bases). Germline-derived CDR1 and CDR2 are DFQATT and SNEGSKA (reference sequence). The length of the CDR3 is 14 residues. V lost 5 bases to trimming and J lost 0 bases, with 13 bases between them.

This clonotype was detected many times. This chain links TRBV7-2 with TRBJ2-1; D may be TRBD2 (6 bases). Germline CDR1 and CDR2: SGHTA and FQGNSA. CDR3 size: 16 residues. V shed 5 bases and J shed 6 bases, with 20 bases lying between them. CDR3 in amino acids: CASSVGGAGTPNEQFF. The CDR3 nucleotides read TGTGCCAGCAGCGTAGGAGGGGCGGGAACACCCAATGAGCAGTTCTTC. The full variable domain, its missing parts supplied by reference TRBV7-2 and TRBJ2-1, is GAGVSQSPSNKVTEKGKDVELRCDPISGHTALYWYRQSLGQGLEFLIYFQGNSAPDKSGLPSDRFSAERTGGSVSTLTIQRTQQEDSAVYLCASSVGGAGTPNEQFFGPGTRLTVL.

This clonotype was seen at least ten times. This chain connects TRBV11-2 to TRBJ1-2; 7 bases line up with TRBD1. Germline lookup yields CDR1 SGHAT and CDR2 FQNNGV. V shed 2 bases, J shed 4 bases, and the junction held 7 bases outside the gene matches. The CDR3 has 15 residues. The CDR3 coding sequence is TGTGCCAGCAGCTTACCCGGGACAGCCCGCTATGGCTACACCTTC. Translation: CASSLPGTARYGYTF.

In this sample, this clonotype turned up a few times. This rearrangement joins TRBV4-2 to TRBJ2-7; unclear D gene. Deletions cut 0 bases from V and 3 bases from J, with 9 bases between. Germline CDR1 LGHNA, CDR2 YNFKEQ. The CDR3 has 14 residues. The DNA for the CDR3 is TGTGCCAGCAGCCAAGATCAAGGCTACTACGAGCAGTACTTC. Protein product: CASSQDQGYYEQYF.

This clonotype was seen only once. The chain is built from TRBV19 and TRBJ1-5; perhaps TRBD1 as D (6 bases). Germline V gene sequence: CDR1 LNHDA, CDR2 SQIVND (reference sequence). There are 17 residues in the CDR3. V lost 6 bases and J 3 bases, leaving 21 bases between the germline ends. CDR3 nucleotides: TGTGCCAGTAGAAGTCTGCCCAGGGGCCGGGTCAATCAGCCCCAGCATTTT. Amino acids: CASRSLPRGRVNQPQHF.